The T cell receptor (beta chain) described here comes from a study of T cells in Graves' hyperthyroidism and ophthalmopathy (dated by TCRdb to about 2019). The study in broad terms: Peripheral blood was collected at initial diagnosis, before any treatment. A discovery cohort of 95 to 100 patients, roughly 45 with Graves' ophthalmopathy and over 55 with stable Graves' hyperthyroidism, was used to find distinguishing TCR V-J signatures. Prospective prediction of ophthalmopathy was tested in an independent validation cohort of 18 to 20 hyperthyroidism patients and around 16 patients who later progressed to ophthalmopathy. The 80 to 100 discovery patients were randomly divided into training and test sets at a 7:3 ratio. In addition, the study compared T-cell repertoires in thyroid tissue and in blood from about 6 Graves' hyperthyroidism patients. Once sampling was done, hyperthyroidism patients were given methimazole at a starting dose of 30 mg daily, whereas ophthalmopathy patients were given high-dose intravenous methylprednisolone. The paper describes TCR Vbeta CDR3 sequencing of 135 peripheral blood samples, made up of 43 ophthalmopathy patients, roughly 72 hyperthyroidism patients and 17 progressor patients.

With regard to this clonotype: Its antigen target is currently unknown. It has no much larger one-base neighbor in the sample; base qualities were not kept.

The germline V gene yields LGHNA for CDR1 and YSLEER for CDR2. Reading from cysteine to phenylalanine, the CDR3 counts 15 amino acids. Only the CDR3 DNA is retained, 45 bases long and in frame from the first base. V and J are trimmed by 1 base and 4 bases, and the gene matches miss 6 bases of the junction. Results the study describes overall, beyond this receptor: During validation, the model predicted progression to ophthalmopathy a median of roughly 7.1 months ahead of onset, with around 70% sensitivity and about 75% specificity. Most expanded thyroid clonotypes (frequency above 0.001) were also detected in blood, suggesting blood repertoires may reflect thyroid immune responses. Sample size was not statistically predetermined, and investigators were not blinded to group allocation. In cross-validation, a model built on a 13 V-J signature told ophthalmopathy apart from stable hyperthyroidism with 87.88% sensitivity and roughly 82% specificity, and in testing the same model reached 80%/75%.

Amplification of TCR beta CDR3 regions was carried out from RNA transcripts. For the first round of RT-PCR on the TCR CDR3, the HTBI primer set was used together with the Qiagen OneStep RT-PCR kit. The libraries were constructed in a second round of multiplex PCR and then size-selected and purified. Libraries were sequenced paired-end with 100 bp reads on an Illumina HiSeq2000. As for the authors' bioinformatics: SOAPnuke was used to process the raw data, throwing out any read that contained adapters or uncalled bases, had a mean Phred below 15, or lacked an exact constant-primer or identifier match. High-quality paired reads were merged using COPE v1.2.5, and each unique nucleotide sequence was defined as a clonotype. Clonotypes were aligned to IMGT TRBV, TRBD and TRBJ reference segments using MiTCR v1.1. The analysis was restricted to V-J combinations with a frequency above 0.0001, which together covered 99.2% of the repertoires. The TCS score was defined as the ratio of F50 (clonal expansion) to E x V (chaos), calculated using BLOSUM62-based TCRdist between CDR3 peptides within each V-J. Welch's t-statistics and random forest reduced 500 to 650 V-J features to some 14, which were used in a naive Bayes classifier (R e1071). The similarity between thyroid and blood repertoires was quantified using the Morisita-Horn index. TCRdb ran its own pipeline on the public reads, namely fastp trimming at Q25 and MiXCR clone calling, and kept in-frame beta chains. Each entry merges the rows of one CDR3 protein and shows their most common DNA and genes. The V and J calls and clone size are TCRdb's, not the authors'. For this sample the table gives hundreds of thousands of distinct CDR3 sequences, of which around 39% were detected only once. The ten largest clones represent about 8.9% of the sample.

Stable Graves' hyperthyroidism was defined as the absence of progression to ophthalmopathy over 18 months of follow-up. Hyperthyroidism patients were newly diagnosed, had a disease duration of under 2 months, and were aged 18 to 65 years. Exclusion was applied to patients with uncontrolled infections, other autoimmune diseases, pregnancy or lactation. Clinical symptoms, serum thyroxine and TRAb, thyroid ultrasound, and orbital computed tomography formed the basis for the diagnoses. Ficoll-Paque density gradient centrifugation was used to isolate PBMCs from 8.5 to 10 ml of fresh peripheral blood. Trizol reagent was used to extract total RNA, and RNA quality was then checked on an Agilent 2100 Bioanalyzer.

The sample consisted of blood. This receptor was identified in a man between 18 and 29 years old with Graves' hyperthyroidism. Recombination connected TRBV4-3 to TRBJ1-1, with 7 junctional bases fitting TRBD1. The CDR3 region reads CASSQGVGQSTEAFF. The bases are TGCGCCAGCAGCCAAGGGGTGGGACAGAGCACTGAAGCTTTCTTT.